Listed below are T cell receptor beta chains from one sample, sequenced in a study of T cells in Graves' hyperthyroidism and ophthalmopathy. MiXCR, run by TCRdb on the multiplex PCR reads, gives a single entry per CDR3 protein. Of about 350,000 distinct CDR3 sequences listed, roughly 18% were seen once; the top ten hold 15% to 17%. The sample comprised blood. Receptor source: a woman aged 40-49 years with Graves' ophthalmopathy. Each CDR3 is given with its conserved first and last residue. The D gene is left open where the match is weak. Some rows have no size entry. The others give once, few or many, or a class for an expanded clone.

size	J	D	V	DNA	CDR3
many	TRBJ2-5	NA	TRBV20-1	TGCAGTGCTAGTCGGGACCTCGAGAGAGAGACCCAGTACTTC	CSASRDLERETQYF
many	TRBJ2-5	TRBD2	TRBV6-5	TGTGCCAGCAGCGGCGGCCGGGGGGGGGGAGAGACCCAGTACTTC	CASSGGRGGGETQYF
NA	TRBJ1-2	TRBD1	TRBV7-9	TGTGCCAGCAGCAACGACAGGGGCTATGGCTACACCTTC	CASSNDRGYGYTF
many	TRBJ2-3	TRBD1	TRBV6-1	TGTGCCAGCAGCGATCCTCCGGGACAGCTTACTAATACGCAGTATTTT	CASSDPPGQLTNTQYF
few	TRBJ1-6	TRBD1	TRBV11-2	TGTGCCAGCAGCACGCGGACAGGGTACAATTCACCCCTCCACTTT	CASSTRTGYNSPLHF
NA	TRBJ2-7	NA	TRBV6-2/TRBV6-3	TGTGCCAGCAGTTACTCGAGGAACAGCGGACCCTACGAGCAGTACTTC	CASSYSRNSGPYEQYF
many	TRBJ2-7	NA	TRBV28	TGTGCCAGCAGATCTCCCCGACGGGGCTACTCCTACGAGCAGTACTTC	CASRSPRRGYSYEQYF
NA	TRBJ1-2	NA	TRBV6-5	TGTGCCAGCAGTTACGGGAGCTACTATGGCTACACCTTC	CASSYGSYYGYTF
NA	TRBJ2-5	NA	TRBV29-1	TGCAGCGATCGCGCAGCCCCACAAGAGACCCAGTACTTC	CSDRAAPQETQYF
many	TRBJ2-6	NA	TRBV7-8	TGTGCCAGCAGCTTATCCCCTCTACGCGGGACTGGGGCCAACGTCCTGACTTTC	CASSLSPLRGTGANVLTF
many	TRBJ2-7	NA	TRBV2	TGTGCCAGCAGAGACCCGGGACTTTACTACGAGCAGTACTTC	CASRDPGLYYEQYF
many	TRBJ2-7	TRBD2	TRBV24-1	TGTGCCACCAGTCAAAGCGGGAGTGTCGAGCAGTACTTC	CATSQSGSVEQYF
many	TRBJ1-4	NA	TRBV7-9	TGTGCCAGCAGCTTAGATGAAAAACTGTTTTTT	CASSLDEKLFF
many	TRBJ1-5	TRBD1	TRBV6-5	TGTGCCAGCAGTTACCCGGGACAGCAACAGCCCCAGCATTTT	CASSYPGQQQPQHF
many	TRBJ2-2	NA	TRBV20-1	TGCAGTGCTTACGGGACGGGCACCGGGGAGCTGTTTTTT	CSAYGTGTGELFF
NA	TRBJ2-7	NA	TRBV28	TGTGCCAGCAGAAATGGACAGAGCTACGAGCAGTACTTC	CASRNGQSYEQYF
many	TRBJ1-2	NA	TRBV28	TGTGCCAGCAGTTTATCTAGCACTGGACACTATGGCTACACCTTC	CASSLSSTGHYGYTF
NA	TRBJ2-5	TRBD1	TRBV20-1	TGCAGTGCTAGAGATTTCTGGGACAGGGGAGGGGAAGAGACCCAGTACTTC	CSARDFWDRGGEETQYF
many	TRBJ2-7	NA	TRBV30	TGTGCCTGGAGTAAGACCTACGAGCAGTACTTC	CAWSKTYEQYF
many	TRBJ1-2	TRBD1	TRBV29-1	TGCAGCGTTGAGGGCAGGGACAGGGTTCGTTACACCTTC	CSVEGRDRVRYTF
many	TRBJ1-5	TRBD1	TRBV20-1	TGCAGTGCTAGAGCCGGACAGGGCAATCAGCCCCAGCATTTT	CSARAGQGNQPQHF
many	TRBJ2-7	TRBD1	TRBV6-5	TGTGCCAGCAGTTACTCCCGACAGGGCCTCCACGAGCAGTACTTC	CASSYSRQGLHEQYF
many	TRBJ2-2	NA	TRBV6-5	TGTGCCAGCAGGGTCCCAACAAACACCGGGGAGCTGTTTTTT	CASRVPTNTGELFF
many	TRBJ1-5	TRBD1	TRBV20-1	TGCAGTGCAACCGGGACAGGGGGCGATCAGCCCCAGCATTTT	CSATGTGGDQPQHF
many	TRBJ2-2	NA	TRBV15	TGTGCCACCAGCAGAGATCCCGGGGAGCTGTTTTTT	CATSRDPGELFF
many	TRBJ1-3	NA	TRBV28	TGTGCCAGCAGCCTGACAGGTTTTGGAAACACCATATATTTT	CASSLTGFGNTIYF
many	TRBJ2-7	TRBD1	TRBV11-2	TGTGCCAGCAGCCCTGCACAGGGGTCCCCCTACGAGCAGTACTTC	CASSPAQGSPYEQYF
NA	TRBJ2-5	TRBD1	TRBV2	TGTGCCAGCAGTAAATTAGGACAGGGGAGGGGAGAGACCCAGTACTTC	CASSKLGQGRGETQYF